A selection of T cell receptor beta chains follows, all from one sample in a study of cytomegalovirus exposure and HLA in healthy donors. Sequenced by immunoSEQ multiplex PCR; TCRdb stores in-frame clones only, minus some. Its table records 110,000 to 150,000 clones. Source material: PBMCs. These receptors all come from a woman aged 18-29 years in good health and CMV-seronegative. Each CDR3 is given with its conserved first and last residue. The D gene is left open where the match is weak.

j_call	d_call	v_call	cdr3_length	cdr3_aa	cdr3_nt
TRBJ2-7	-	TRBV9	13	CASSVGQNYEQYF	TGTGCCAGCAGCGTAGGACAGAACTACGAGCAGTACTTC
TRBJ2-1	TRBD2	TRBV11-2	15	CASSLTGTKMYEQFF	TGTGCCAGCAGCTTAACCGGGACTAAGATGTATGAGCAGTTCTTC
TRBJ1-2	-	TRBV7-2	13	CASSLYRTDGYTF	TGTGCCAGCAGCTTATATCGTACAGACGGCTACACCTTC
TRBJ2-2	-	TRBV5-1	16	CASSLGQLANTGELFF	TGCGCCAGCAGCTTGGGGCAGCTAGCGAACACCGGGGAGCTGTTTTTT
TRBJ2-6	-	TRBV6-5	15	CASSLQASGANVLTF	TGTGCCAGCAGTTTACAGGCGTCTGGGGCCAACGTCCTGACTTTC
TRBJ2-2	-	TRBV7-2	16	CASSLSYTMVTGELFF	TGTGCCAGCAGCTTAAGTTATACTATGGTCACCGGGGAGCTGTTTTTT
TRBJ2-3	TRBD2	TRBV4-1	18	CASSQEGEAGVVTDTQYF	TGCGCCAGCAGCCAAGAGGGTGAAGCGGGAGTAGTCACAGATACGCAGTATTTT
TRBJ2-3	TRBD2	TRBV30	16	CAWSPGLAGAADTQYF	TGTGCCTGGAGCCCGGGACTAGCGGGAGCGGCAGATACGCAGTATTTT
TRBJ1-2	TRBD1	TRBV9	14	CASGSGGRVYGYTF	TGTGCCAGCGGTTCAGGGGGCAGGGTCTATGGCTACACCTTC
TRBJ2-3	TRBD2	TRBV7-9	15	CASSSSGRATDTQYF	TGTGCCAGCAGCTCTAGCGGGAGGGCCACAGATACGCAGTATTTT
TRBJ2-7	TRBD1	TRBV5-4	15	CASSMGQGSAYEQYF	TGTGCCAGCAGCATGGGACAGGGGTCGGCCTACGAGCAGTACTTC
TRBJ2-5	TRBD2	TRBV11-3	17	CASSLGGTSALQETQYF	TGTGCCAGCAGCTTAGGGGGGACTAGCGCACTTCAAGAGACCCAGTACTTC
TRBJ1-4	-	TRBV18	17	CASSPRGGFGTNEKLFF	TGTGCCAGCTCACCAAGAGGCGGTTTTGGGACTAATGAAAAACTGTTTTTT
TRBJ1-5	-	TRBV6-1	13	CASSEGPLGGQHF	TGTGCCAGCAGTGAAGGGCCACTGGGGGGCCAGCATTTT
TRBJ2-3	TRBD1	TRBV19	17	CASSLTGVLSSTDTQYF	TGTGCCAGTAGTTTGACAGGGGTTCTTTCTAGCACAGATACGCAGTATTTT
TRBJ1-6	TRBD1	TRBV4-3	18	CASSQDYFAGGSFRPLHF	TGCGCCAGCAGCCAAGATTATTTCGCAGGGGGATCTTTTCGACCCCTCCACTTT
TRBJ2-2	TRBD1	TRBV7-6	15	CASSLGQGNTGELFF	TGTGCCAGCAGCTTGGGACAGGGGAACACCGGGGAGCTGTTTTTT
TRBJ2-5	-	TRBV11-2	12	CASSLGKVEQYF	TGTGCCAGCAGCCTCGGGAAAGTGGAGCAGTACTTC
TRBJ1-4	-	TRBV2	16	CASSESQGRFNEKLFF	TGTGCCAGCAGTGAATCCCAAGGGAGGTTTAATGAAAAACTGTTTTTT
TRBJ1-1	TRBD1	TRBV6-1	14	CASSVGQGAGRAFF	TGTGCCAGCAGTGTGGGACAGGGCGCGGGGAGAGCTTTCTTT
TRBJ2-6	TRBD2	TRBV9	18	CASSTEGLAGAGANVLTF	TGTGCCAGCAGCACCGAGGGCCTAGCGGGAGCTGGGGCCAACGTCCTGACTTTC
TRBJ1-2	TRBD1	TRBV25-1	15	CASSAPSTGDYGYTF	TGTGCCAGCAGTGCACCATCGACAGGGGACTATGGCTACACCTTC
TRBJ2-3	-	TRBV28	13	CASMGLPTDTQYF	TGTGCCAGCATGGGGCTACCCACAGATACGCAGTATTTT
TRBJ2-3	-	TRBV11-2	16	CASSLVGASSRIFLYF	TGTGCCAGCAGCTTAGTTGGTGCTAGCTCCCGGATTTTTCTGTATTTT
TRBJ2-6	TRBD2	TRBV7-6	17	CASSPWTSGSGANVLTF	TGTGCCAGCAGCCCCTGGACTAGCGGCTCTGGGGCCAACGTCCTGACTTTC
TRBJ1-2	-	TRBV2	15	CASSAGQWDAYGYTF	TGTGCCAGCAGTGCCGGACAGTGGGACGCCTATGGCTACACCTTC
TRBJ1-1	-	TRBV20-1	11	CSASLELEAFF	TGCAGTGCTAGTTTGGAGTTAGAAGCTTTCTTT
TRBJ2-5	TRBD2	TRBV5-1	18	CASSSMPVAGGGQETQYF	TGCGCCAGCAGCTCCATGCCCGTAGCGGGAGGAGGGCAAGAGACCCAGTACTTC
TRBJ2-1	-	TRBV7-9	16	CASSLRLALAYNEQFF	TGTGCCAGCAGCTTAAGGTTAGCCCTCGCTTACAATGAGCAGTTCTTC
TRBJ2-7	-	TRBV19	14	CASSTRSESYEQYF	TGTGCCAGTAGTACGAGGAGCGAGTCCTACGAGCAGTACTTC
TRBJ2-4	TRBD2	TRBV4-1	19	CASRGLAGGPEIAKNIQYF	TGCGCCAGCAGGGGACTAGCGGGAGGGCCTGAGATCGCCAAAAACATTCAGTACTTC
TRBJ2-3	TRBD2	TRBV7-2	17	CASSLREVGPSTDTQYF	TGTGCCAGCAGCCTTCGGGAGGTCGGCCCTAGCACAGATACGCAGTATTTT
TRBJ2-5	TRBD2	TRBV2	16	CASSEGAGGPQETQYF	TGTGCCAGCAGTGAAGGGGCGGGAGGGCCCCAAGAGACCCAGTACTTC
TRBJ1-1	TRBD1	TRBV19	15	CASSLGTGQLAEAFF	TGTGCCAGTAGCCTAGGGACGGGACAGTTAGCTGAAGCTTTCTTT
TRBJ2-7	TRBD2	TRBV10-3	14	CAISESGQGGEQYF	TGTGCCATCAGTGAGTCGGGGCAGGGAGGGGAGCAGTACTTC
TRBJ2-1	TRBD2	TRBV7-9	16	CASRLARSLLGNEQFF	TGTGCCAGCAGACTAGCGCGGAGCCTCCTGGGGAATGAGCAGTTCTTC
TRBJ1-5	-	TRBV5-6	16	CASSLGPGSGNQPQHF	TGTGCCAGCAGCTTGGGTCCGGGGAGCGGCAATCAGCCCCAGCATTTT
TRBJ2-1	-	TRBV9	14	CASSVGASPHEQFF	TGTGCCAGCAGCGTAGGGGCTAGCCCTCATGAGCAGTTCTTC
TRBJ2-1	TRBD2	TRBV11-2	18	CASSQERTSGISYNEQFF	TGTGCCAGCAGCCAAGAAAGGACTAGCGGGATCTCCTACAATGAGCAGTTCTTC
TRBJ1-5	-	TRBV5-3	14	CARSHETANQPQHF	TGTGCCAGAAGCCACGAGACTGCCAATCAGCCCCAGCATTTT
TRBJ1-2	TRBD1	TRBV30	14	CASINTGGNYGYTF	TGTGCCTCGATAAATACAGGGGGCAACTATGGCTACACCTTC
TRBJ2-1	TRBD2	TRBV7-3	15	CASSMAAGGSHEQFF	TGTGCCAGCAGCATGGCAGCGGGAGGGTCGCATGAGCAGTTCTTC
TRBJ2-2	-	TRBV11-2	15	CASSFVQANTGELFF	TGTGCCAGCAGCTTCGTACAGGCGAACACCGGGGAGCTGTTTTTT
TRBJ2-3	TRBD2	TRBV7-9	16	CASSARTSGRRDTQYF	TGTGCCAGCAGCGCCCGGACTAGCGGGAGGAGGGATACGCAGTATTTT
TRBJ1-1	TRBD1	TRBV29-1	17	CSVALDRGRSWITEAFF	TGCAGCGTTGCACTAGACAGGGGGCGAAGTTGGATCACTGAAGCTTTCTTT
TRBJ1-2	TRBD1	TRBV4-3	15	CASSQRDRGLYGYTF	TGCGCCAGCAGCCAAAGAGACAGGGGACTCTATGGCTACACCTTC
TRBJ2-3	TRBD2	TRBV25-1	14	CASMKTSGTDTQYF	TGTGCCAGCATGAAGACTAGCGGCACAGATACGCAGTATTTT
TRBJ2-5	TRBD1	TRBV4-1	14	CASSQQGALETQYF	TGCGCCAGCAGCCAACAGGGGGCCTTAGAGACCCAGTACTTC
TRBJ2-2	-	TRBV7-9	15	CASSLGTAVLGELFF	TGTGCCAGCAGCTTGGGGACTGCAGTGTTGGGGGAGCTGTTTTTT
TRBJ1-5	-	TRBV15	14	CAASITGVGQPQHF	TGTGCCGCCAGCATTACAGGAGTAGGTCAGCCCCAGCATTTT
TRBJ1-1	-	TRBV13	14	CASSEGVPNTEAFF	TGTGCCAGCAGCGAGGGGGTGCCGAACACTGAAGCTTTCTTT
TRBJ1-2	TRBD1	TRBV7-3	15	CASSLTGGDGYGYTF	TGTGCCAGCAGCTTGACAGGGGGTGATGGCTATGGCTACACCTTC
TRBJ1-2	-	TRBV5-1	15	CASSFRDFRENGYTF	TGCGCCAGCAGCTTCAGAGACTTCCGGGAAAATGGCTACACCTTC